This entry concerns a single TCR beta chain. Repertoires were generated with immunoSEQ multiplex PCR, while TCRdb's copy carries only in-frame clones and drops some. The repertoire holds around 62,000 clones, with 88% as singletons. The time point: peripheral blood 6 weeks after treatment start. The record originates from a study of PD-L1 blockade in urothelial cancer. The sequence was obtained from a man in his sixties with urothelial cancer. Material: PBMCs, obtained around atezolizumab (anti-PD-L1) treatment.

The CDR3: CASSLTEGGEQFF. DNA of the CDR3: TGTGCCAGCAGCTTAACGGAGGGTGGTGAGCAGTTCTTC. This chain connects TRBV7-3 to TRBJ2-1, with D perhaps matching TRBD2 (6 bases). Germline values: CDR1 SGHTA, CDR2 FQGTGA. The CDR3 spans 13 residues. Trimming pared 0 bases from V and 9 bases from J, leaving 9 bases between.